This TCR beta chain was obtained from a study of T cells in Graves' hyperthyroidism and ophthalmopathy. CDR1 is MNHEY and CDR2 is SVGAGI in the germline V gene. This CDR3 is built from 13 residues. Trimming removed 8 bases from V and 2 bases from J, with 12 bases in between. RNA transcripts provided the source from which TCR beta CDR3 regions were amplified. HTBI primers were employed in a first-round RT-PCR of the TCR CDR3. TCRdb recomputed calls from the multiplex PCR reads with MiXCR, one row per CDR3 protein. In the table there are roughly 840,000 distinct CDR3 sequences, 38% of which are singletons.

This chain joins TRBV6-5 and TRBJ1-1; possible D gene TRBD1, 6 bases. This receptor was taken from a man aged 18 to 30 with Graves' hyperthyroidism. Sequencing input: blood. The CDR3 loop reads CASGIGGNTEAFF. The CDR3 nucleotides read TGTGCCAGCGGCATAGGGGGAAACACTGAAGCTTTCTTT.